These 11 T cell receptor beta chains originate from one sample sequenced in a study of radiation and T cells in renal cell carcinoma. Time point here: blood 2 weeks post-SBRT. Treatment meaning: 15 Gy SBRT to primary tumor, nephrectomy 4 weeks later. Libraries were prepared by immunoSEQ multiplex PCR; TCRdb keeps only in-frame clonotypes and omits some of them. The repertoire has about 130,000 clones, approximately 90% of them found once; the top ten carry almost 6%. Sequences were derived from blood, sampled from a patient whose treatment included radiotherapy and nephrectomy. These receptor sequences come from an older woman with renal cell carcinoma.

This rearrangement joins TRBV18 to TRBJ2-7; D possibly corresponds to TRBD2 (6 bases). V was pared by 3 bases and J by 11 bases, with 14 bases between. The CDR3 sequence is 12 residues long. Per the germline V gene, CDR1 is KGHSH and CDR2 is LQKENI. CDR3 residues: CASSPGQGGKYF. The CDR3 nucleotides read TGTGCCAGCTCACCGGGGCAGGGAGGAAAGTACTTC.

The chain recombines TRBV30 with TRBJ2-5; D tentatively fits TRBD1 or TRBD2 (5 bases each). This CDR3 is 14 amino acids long. Germline V gene sequence: CDR1 GTSNPN, CDR2 SVGIG (reference sequence). The V end was cut by 2 bases, the J end by 2 bases, with 12 bases between. CDR3 DNA sequence: TGTGCCTGGAGTCCCGGGGACCAGCAAGAGACCCAGTACTTC. Its translation is CAWSPGDQQETQYF.

The genes are TRBV11-3 and TRBJ2-1; D gene ambiguous. The CDR3 is 16 amino acids. The V end lost 5 bases, the J end lost 4 bases, and 18 bases lay between the germline ends. Germline assignment: CDR1 SGHNT and CDR2 YENEEA. The CDR3 bases are TGTGCCAGCAGCAAAATGGGTGGGTTTAGATACAATGAGCAGTTCTTC. It translates to CASSKMGGFRYNEQFF.

The chain couples TRBV19 to TRBJ2-3; TRBD2 agrees at 8 bases. This CDR3 is 15 amino acids long. Trimming took 3 bases from V and 1 from J; bases not matched to a gene: 3. Germline V lookup: CDR1 LNHDA, CDR2 SQIVND (reference sequence). For the CDR3, the DNA is TGTGCCAGTAGTATGAGCGGGGGCCGCACAGATACGCAGTATTTT. Its protein is CASSMSGGRTDTQYF.

The V gene is TRBV6-6, the J gene TRBJ1-1; weak D call: TRBD1 (5 bases). Trimming pared 2 bases from V and 7 bases from J, leaving 17 bases between. Germline loops: CDR1 MNHNY, CDR2 SVGAGI (reference sequence). The CDR3 is made up of 15 amino acids. The CDR3 DNA follows: TGTGCCAGCAGTTACCGGGAGGGACTTTTGGGTGAAGCTTTCTTT. The encoded protein is CASSYREGLLGEAFF.

The chain joins TRBV21-1 to TRBJ1-1; no DNA check was done on the table's D call, TRBD1. TRBV21-1 is a documented pseudogene. This CDR3 contains 12 residues. Here the CDR3 DNA reads TGTGCCAGCAGGGCGACAGACACTGAAGCTTTCTTT. It encodes CASRATDTEAFF.

CDR3 sequence (DNA): TGTGCCAGCAGGTATAAGGACAGCCCGAGCGACGAAGCTTTCTTT. Its translation: CASRYKDSPSDEAFF. The chain carries TRBV7-9 and TRBJ1-1; D is perhaps TRBD1 (6 bases). V was trimmed by 6 bases and J by 8 bases, leaving 22 bases between them. Germline CDR1 and CDR2: SEHNR and FQNEAQ (reference sequence). The CDR3 is 15 amino acids.

The chain links TRBV6-6 to TRBJ2-4, with 10 bases fitting TRBD1. The CDR3 consists of 16 residues. Germline assignment: CDR1 MNHNY and CDR2 SVGAGI (reference sequence). Trimming at V came to 6 bases and at J to 3 bases, leaving 8 bases not matched to a gene. The CDR3 loop is CASSRDRGSGKNIQYF. The CDR3 DNA sequence: TGTGCCAGCAGCCGGGACAGGGGTTCAGGCAAAAACATTCAGTACTTC.

V and J are TRBV6-5 and TRBJ1-1; D gene unclear. Trimming shortened V by 7 bases and J by 2 bases, and 11 bases separated the two germline ends. The CDR3 runs to 13 residues. Germline V gene data show CDR1 as MNHEY and CDR2 as SVGAGI. Here the CDR3 DNA reads TGTGCCAGCACAAAGGTTCCCAACACTGAAGCTTTCTTT. This encodes CASTKVPNTEAFF.

The chain has TRBV2 and TRBJ2-1; D possibly corresponds to TRBD2 (5 bases). With 5 bases removed from V and 10 bases from J, the gap between germline ends came to 12 bases. Germline-derived CDR1 and CDR2 are SNHLY and FYNNEI. The CDR3 length is 12 residues. CDR3 sequence: CASSPTRNEQFF. The CDR3 bases are TGTGCCAGCAGTCCTACTAGGAACGAGCAGTTCTTC.

V gene TRBV5-5 combines with J gene TRBJ1-3; no clear D gene. The V end was cut by 1 base, the J end by 0 bases, with 11 bases between. In germline, CDR1 is SGHKS, CDR2 YYEKEE (reference sequence). The CDR3 has 16 residues. CDR3 sequence reads: CASSLSDGHSGNTIYF. The CDR3 nucleotides read TGTGCCAGCAGCTTGTCGGACGGGCACTCTGGAAACACCATATATTTT.